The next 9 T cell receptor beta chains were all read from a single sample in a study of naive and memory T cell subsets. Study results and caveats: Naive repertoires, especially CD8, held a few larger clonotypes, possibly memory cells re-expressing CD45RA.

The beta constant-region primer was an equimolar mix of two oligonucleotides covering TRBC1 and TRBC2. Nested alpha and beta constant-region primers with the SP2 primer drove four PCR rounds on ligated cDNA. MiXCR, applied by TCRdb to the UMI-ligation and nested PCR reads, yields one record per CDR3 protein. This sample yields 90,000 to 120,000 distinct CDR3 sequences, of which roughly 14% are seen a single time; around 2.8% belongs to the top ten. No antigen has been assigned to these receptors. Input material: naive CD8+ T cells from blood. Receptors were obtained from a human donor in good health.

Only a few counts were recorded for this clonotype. CDR3 in DNA: TGTGCCAGCAGCCCAACGAGATTAGCCAAAAACATTCAGTACTTC. Its translation is CASSPTRLAKNIQYF. The chain recombines TRBV7-9 with TRBJ2-4; no clear D. V gave up 5 bases and J gave up 0 bases, with 11 bases separating them. The germline V gene has CDR1 SEHNR and CDR2 FQNEAQ (reference sequence). The CDR3 is 15 residues long.

Here the CDR3 DNA reads TGTGCCAGTAGTATATTCTCTAAGCCGTCGTACGACAATGAGCAGTTCTTC. It yields the protein CASSIFSKPSYDNEQFF. The chain has TRBV19 and TRBJ2-1; the D is unclear. Germline V gene sequence: CDR1 LNHDA, CDR2 SQIVND (reference sequence). The CDR3 has 17 amino acids. V gave up 2 bases and J gave up 5 bases, with 19 bases separating them.

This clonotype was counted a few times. CDR3 bases: TGTGCCAGCAGCCAAGGGCAGATCCCGACCTACGAGCAGTACTTC. Translation gives CASSQGQIPTYEQYF. This sequence joins TRBV27 and TRBJ2-7; D remains unclear. This CDR3 region has 15 residues. CDR1 is MNHEY and CDR2 is SMNVEV in the germline V gene (reference sequence). With 6 bases removed from V and 2 bases from J, the gap between germline ends came to 17 bases.

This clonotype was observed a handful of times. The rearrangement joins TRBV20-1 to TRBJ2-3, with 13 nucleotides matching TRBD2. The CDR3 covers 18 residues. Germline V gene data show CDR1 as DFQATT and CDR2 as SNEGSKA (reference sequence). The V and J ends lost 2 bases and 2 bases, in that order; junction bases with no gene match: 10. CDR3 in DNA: TGCAGTGCTAGATCTTATATCGGACTAGCGGGGGACACAGATACGCAGTATTTT. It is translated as CSARSYIGLAGDTDTQYF.

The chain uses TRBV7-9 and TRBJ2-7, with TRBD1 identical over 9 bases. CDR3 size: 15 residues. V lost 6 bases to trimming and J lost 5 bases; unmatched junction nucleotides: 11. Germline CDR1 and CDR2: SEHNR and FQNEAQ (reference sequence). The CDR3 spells CASSSSGQGFHEQYF. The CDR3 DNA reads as TGTGCCAGCAGTTCGTCGGGACAGGGCTTCCACGAGCAGTACTTC.

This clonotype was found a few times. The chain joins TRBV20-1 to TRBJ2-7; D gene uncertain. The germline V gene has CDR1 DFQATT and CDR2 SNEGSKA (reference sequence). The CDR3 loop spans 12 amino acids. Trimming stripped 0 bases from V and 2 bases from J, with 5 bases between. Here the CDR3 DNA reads TGCAGTGCTAGAGACTACGCCTACGAGCAGTACTTC. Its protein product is CSARDYAYEQYF.

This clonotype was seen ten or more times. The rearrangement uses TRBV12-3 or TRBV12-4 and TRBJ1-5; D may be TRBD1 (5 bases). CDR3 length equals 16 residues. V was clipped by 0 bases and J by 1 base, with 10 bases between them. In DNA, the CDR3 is TGTGCCAGCAGTTTAGCGTATGGGGGAAGCAATCAGCCCCAGCATTTT. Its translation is CASSLAYGGSNQPQHF.

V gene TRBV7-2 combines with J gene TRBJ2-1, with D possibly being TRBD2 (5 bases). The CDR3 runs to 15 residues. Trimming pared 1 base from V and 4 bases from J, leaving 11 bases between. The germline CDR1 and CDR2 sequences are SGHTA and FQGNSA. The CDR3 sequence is CASSLESGTYNEQFF. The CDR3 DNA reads TGTGCCAGCAGCTTAGAATCGGGAACTTACAATGAGCAGTTCTTC.

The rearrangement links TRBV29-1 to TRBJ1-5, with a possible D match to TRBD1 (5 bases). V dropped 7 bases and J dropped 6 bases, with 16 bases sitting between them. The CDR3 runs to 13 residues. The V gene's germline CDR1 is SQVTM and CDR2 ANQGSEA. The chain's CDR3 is CSAGAGLAQPQHF. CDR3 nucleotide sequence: TGCAGCGCTGGGGCAGGGCTAGCTCAGCCCCAGCATTTT.